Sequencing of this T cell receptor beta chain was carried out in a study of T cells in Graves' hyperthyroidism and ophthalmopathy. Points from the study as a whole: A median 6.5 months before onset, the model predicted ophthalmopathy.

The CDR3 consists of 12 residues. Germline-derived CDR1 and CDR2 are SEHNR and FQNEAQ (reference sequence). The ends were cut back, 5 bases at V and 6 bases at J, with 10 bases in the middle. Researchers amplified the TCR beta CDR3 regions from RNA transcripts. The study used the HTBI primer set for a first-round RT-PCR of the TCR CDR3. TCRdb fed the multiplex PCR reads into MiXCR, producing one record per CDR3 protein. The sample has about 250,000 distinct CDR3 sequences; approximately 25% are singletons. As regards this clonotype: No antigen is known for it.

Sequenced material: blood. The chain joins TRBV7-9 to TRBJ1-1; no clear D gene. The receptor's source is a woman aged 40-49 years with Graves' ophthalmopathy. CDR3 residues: CASSQPGAEAFF. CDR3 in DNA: TGTGCCAGCAGCCAACCAGGCGCTGAAGCTTTCTTT.